This T cell receptor beta chain was found in a study of STAT5B mutations in CD4+ large granular lymphocyte leukemia. At the level of the study: Healthy donors showed HLA-associated enrichment of the CDR3 'QG' motif. Overall study results and limits: TRBV06-family usage was enriched in top patient clones (8/27) versus controls (2/35). No patients shared main leukemic clonotypes, though roughly 23% appeared at low frequency elsewhere.

A remark on this clone: Antigen: not known.

Control samples were healthy donors' buffy coats. Profiling relied on immunoSEQ multiplex PCR, and the TCRdb table lists in-frame clones only, not all of them. This sample has tens of thousands of clones; around 72% occur once, and the top ten carry about 0.6%. The CDR3 length is 12 residues. The V gene's germline CDR1 is KGHSH and CDR2 LQKENI. Trimming stripped 5 bases from V and 5 bases from J, with 8 bases between. This TCR was sampled from a human donor in good health. The rearrangement uses TRBV18 and TRBJ2-3; no firm D call. Sequencing was performed on CD4+ T cells from blood buffy coats. CDR3 sequence (DNA): TGTGCCAGCTCAGCGACAAGAGATACGCAGTATTTT. This encodes CASSATRDTQYF.